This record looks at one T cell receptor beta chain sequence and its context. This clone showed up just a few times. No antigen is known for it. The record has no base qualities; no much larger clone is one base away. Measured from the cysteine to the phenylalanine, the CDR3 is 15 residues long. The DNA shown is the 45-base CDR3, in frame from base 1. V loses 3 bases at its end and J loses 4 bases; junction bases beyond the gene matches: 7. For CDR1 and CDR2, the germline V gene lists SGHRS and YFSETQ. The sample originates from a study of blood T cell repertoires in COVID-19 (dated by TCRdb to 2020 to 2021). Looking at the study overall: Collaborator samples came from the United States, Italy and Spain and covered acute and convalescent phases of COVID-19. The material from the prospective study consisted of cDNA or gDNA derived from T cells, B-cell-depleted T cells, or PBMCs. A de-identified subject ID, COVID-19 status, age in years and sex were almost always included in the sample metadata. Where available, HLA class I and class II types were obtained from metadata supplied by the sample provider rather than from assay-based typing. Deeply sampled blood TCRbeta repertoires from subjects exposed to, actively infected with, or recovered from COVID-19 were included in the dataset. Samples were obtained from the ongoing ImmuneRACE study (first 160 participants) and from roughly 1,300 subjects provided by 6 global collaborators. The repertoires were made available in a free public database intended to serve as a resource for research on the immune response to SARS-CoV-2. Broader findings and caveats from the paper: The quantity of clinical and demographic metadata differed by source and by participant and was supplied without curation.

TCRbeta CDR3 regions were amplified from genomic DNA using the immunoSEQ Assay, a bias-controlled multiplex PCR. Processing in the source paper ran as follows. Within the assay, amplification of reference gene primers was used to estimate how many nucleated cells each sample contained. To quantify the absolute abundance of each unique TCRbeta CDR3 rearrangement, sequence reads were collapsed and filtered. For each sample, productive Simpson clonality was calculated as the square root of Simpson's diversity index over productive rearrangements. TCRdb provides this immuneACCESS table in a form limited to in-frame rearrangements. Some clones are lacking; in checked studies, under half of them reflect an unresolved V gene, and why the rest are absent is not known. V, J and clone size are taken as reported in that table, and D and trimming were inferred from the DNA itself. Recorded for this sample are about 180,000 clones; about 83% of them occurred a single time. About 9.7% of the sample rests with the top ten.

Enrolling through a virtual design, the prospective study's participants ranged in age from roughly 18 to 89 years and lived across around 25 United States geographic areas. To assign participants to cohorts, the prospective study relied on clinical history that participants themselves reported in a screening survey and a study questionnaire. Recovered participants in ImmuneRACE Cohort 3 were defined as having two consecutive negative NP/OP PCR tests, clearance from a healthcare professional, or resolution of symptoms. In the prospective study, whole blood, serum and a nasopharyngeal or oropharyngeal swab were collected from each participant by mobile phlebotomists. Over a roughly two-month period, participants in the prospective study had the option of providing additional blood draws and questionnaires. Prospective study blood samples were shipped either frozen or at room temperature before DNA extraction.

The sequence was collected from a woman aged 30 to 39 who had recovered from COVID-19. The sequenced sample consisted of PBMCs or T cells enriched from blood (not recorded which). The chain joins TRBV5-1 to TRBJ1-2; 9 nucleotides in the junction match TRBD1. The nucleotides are TGCGCCAGCAGCTGGACAGGGGCGCAGGGCTATGGCTACACCTTC. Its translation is CASSWTGAQGYGYTF.